The subject of this entry is one TCR beta chain. This clonotype was counted ten times or more. Its antigen specificity is not known. Base quality data are lacking; no much larger clone is found one base away. The data were obtained in a study of T cells in Graves' hyperthyroidism and ophthalmopathy (dated by TCRdb to the late 2010s). Regarding the research as a whole: Peripheral blood samples were taken at initial diagnosis, before any treatment was given. The paper describes TCR Vbeta CDR3 sequencing of more than 120 peripheral blood samples, made up of about 40 ophthalmopathy patients, more than 70 hyperthyroidism patients and 17 progressor patients. The 75 to 100 discovery patients were randomly split 7:3 into training and test sets. To identify TCR V-J signatures that set the groups apart, the researchers used a discovery cohort of about a hundred patients, made up of roughly 40 with Graves' ophthalmopathy and around 58 with stable Graves' hyperthyroidism. In addition, the study compared T-cell repertoires in thyroid tissue and in blood from five to seven Graves' hyperthyroidism patients. After sampling, hyperthyroidism patients received methimazole starting at 30 mg daily, and ophthalmopathy patients received high-dose intravenous methylprednisolone. An independent validation cohort of under 20 hyperthyroidism patients and approximately 17 patients who later progressed to ophthalmopathy tested prospective prediction of ophthalmopathy. Study-level results and caveats: No statistical method was used to fix the sample size in advance, and group allocation was not hidden from the investigators. During validation, the model predicted progression to ophthalmopathy a median of around 6 months ahead of onset, with almost 71% sensitivity and 72.22% specificity. Ophthalmopathy was separated from stable hyperthyroidism by a 13 V-J signature model, with about 88% sensitivity and 81% to 82% specificity obtained in cross-validation and 80%/75% obtained in testing. Most expanded thyroid clonotypes (frequency above 0.001) were also found in blood, which suggests that blood repertoires may mirror thyroid immune responses.

The TCR beta CDR3 regions were amplified from the RNA transcripts. For the first round of RT-PCR on the TCR CDR3, the HTBI primer set was used together with the Qiagen OneStep RT-PCR kit. A second multiplex PCR round built the libraries, followed by size selection and purification. Sequencing of the libraries was done on an Illumina HiSeq2000 using paired-end 100 bp reads. Concerning the study's data processing: SOAPnuke was used to process the raw data, throwing out any read that contained adapters or uncalled bases, had a mean Phred below 15, or lacked an exact constant-primer or identifier match. COPE v1.2.5 was used to merge the high-quality paired reads, and each unique nucleotide sequence was defined as a clonotype. Clonotypes were aligned to IMGT TRBV, TRBD and TRBJ reference segments using MiTCR v1.1. The analysis was restricted to V-J combinations with a frequency above 0.0001, which together covered about 99% of the repertoires. A TCS score was defined as the ratio of F50 (clonal expansion) to E x V (chaos), with BLOSUM62-based TCRdist applied between CDR3 peptides within each V-J. Welch's t-statistics and random forest reduced around 510 V-J features to 10 to 15, which were used in a naive Bayes classifier (R e1071). TCRdb trimmed the raw reads at Q25, called clones with MiXCR and kept productive beta chains. CDR3 protein sequences are deduplicated, and each keeps its most common genes and DNA. TCRdb assigned the V and J calls; the authors' analysis was not used. Here the sample has 400,000 to 600,000 distinct CDR3 sequences; 15% to 20% occur a single time. The ten largest clones take up about 31% of the sample.

Moderately to severely active disease, a Clinical Activity Score of at least 3, a NOSPECS grade of at least 4, and a duration under 3 months were present in ophthalmopathy patients. Any patient with an uncontrolled infection, another autoimmune disease, pregnancy or lactation was excluded. Clinical symptoms, serum thyroxine and TRAb, thyroid ultrasound, and orbital computed tomography formed the basis for the diagnoses. PBMCs were separated from around 9.1 ml of fresh peripheral blood using Ficoll-Paque density gradient centrifugation. Total RNA was extracted using Trizol reagent, and RNA quality was assessed on an Agilent 2100 Bioanalyzer. V and J are trimmed by 1 base and 5 bases, and the gene matches miss 3 bases of the junction. As encoded in the germline V gene, CDR1 is SNHLY while CDR2 is FYNNEI. There are 15 amino acids in the CDR3, from cysteine to phenylalanine inclusive. Solely the CDR3 DNA is kept, with 45 bases framed from the first base.

The sample comprised blood. Recombination joined TRBV2 with TRBJ2-5; the central 11 bases match TRBD1. The TCR sequence derives from a woman in her 30s with Graves' ophthalmopathy. In nucleotides, the sequence is TGTGCCAGCAGTGAAGGGACAGGGGGCTGGGAGACCCAGTACTTC. Its product reads: CASSEGTGGWETQYF.